A single sample is the source of the 29 T cell receptor beta chains below, sequenced in a study of spatial heterogeneity in lung cancer. Sample time point: sample taken at primary tumor resection. Sequencing was performed on whole RNA extracted from tumor and nontumor lung tissue, or from frozen PBMC, and the material was left unsorted. MiXCR, applied by TCRdb to the 5' RACE reads, yields one record per CDR3 protein. The sample has just over 14,000 distinct CDR3 sequences, roughly 10% seen once. Specimen: PBMCs, collected at surgery. The source is a female donor with early-stage non-small cell lung cancer.

In its sample, this clonotype was seen a few times. The chain employs TRBV12-3 or TRBV12-4 and TRBJ2-3, with D possibly TRBD2 on 5 matching bases. This CDR3 contains 17 residues. V was clipped by 3 bases and J by 6 bases, with 22 bases between them. The CDR3 region is CASSFIPGSPPPDTQYF. CDR3 nucleotide sequence: TGTGCCAGCAGTTTTATCCCGGGAAGCCCGCCACCGGATACGCAGTATTTT.

By its share, this clonotype is medium-sized. The rearrangement uses TRBV6-6 and TRBJ2-3; 14 bases are a match to TRBD2. Germline CDR1 and CDR2: MNHNY and SVGAGI (reference sequence). The ends lost 6 bases at V and 8 bases at J; junction bases unmatched: 7. This CDR3 region has 15 residues. Here the CDR3 reads CASRLTSGGAGTQYF. CDR3 in DNA: TGTGCCAGCAGACTGACTAGCGGGGGGGCAGGTACGCAGTATTTT.

This clonotype has at least ten counts. DNA of the CDR3: TGTGCCAGCAGTGAACGGGGGGGCTACAATGAGCAGTTCTTC. Protein product: CASSERGGYNEQFF. The chain combines TRBV6-1 with TRBJ2-1; 8 bases agree with TRBD2. Germline V CDR1 and CDR2: MNHNS, SASEGT. Trimming at V came to 2 bases and at J to 3 bases, leaving 0 bases not matched to a gene. This CDR3 is built from 14 residues.

This clonotype was observed many times. The CDR3 here is CASSLYYGNTIYF. The CDR3 nucleotides read TGTGCCAGCAGCCTTTATTACGGAAACACCATATATTTT. The rearrangement links TRBV6-5 to TRBJ1-3; D is uncertain. CDR1 MNHEY and CDR2 SVGAGI come from the germline V gene. Trimming took off 6 bases at V and 4 bases at J, with 10 bases between the two ends. CDR3 length equals 13 residues.

With regard to this clonotype: This may come from a read error, since a much larger clone is one base off. The chain is built from TRBV21-1 and TRBJ2-7; no check of the table's D call, TRBD1, against the DNA was made. TRBV21-1 represents a pseudogene. This CDR3 is built from 14 residues. In DNA, the CDR3 is TGTGCCAGCAGAGGGGGTGCTCAGGTCTACAAGCAGTACTTC. Translated, it gives CASRGGAQVYKQYF.

This clonotype has more than one count but fewer than ten. The chain combines TRBV10-3 with TRBJ2-3, with D possibly TRBD2 on 6 matching bases. Looked up from germline, CDR1 is ENHRY and CDR2 is SYGVKD. The V gene lost 10 bases and the J gene lost 3 bases, with 11 bases spanning the gap. The CDR3 totals 12 residues. This CDR3 is CATGVATDTQYF. CDR3 bases: TGTGCCACGGGGGTAGCAACAGATACGCAGTATTTT.

Worth noting for this clonotype: The junction departs from germline at one end; a sequencing error may be responsible. The chain carries TRBV3-1 and TRBJ2-1; D gene uncertain. Germline V gene lookup returns CDR1 LGHDT and CDR2 YNNKEL (reference sequence). CDR3 length: 15 amino acids. As DNA, the CDR3 is TGTGCCGGCAGCCTTTTCACGGGCCCCTACAATGAGCAGTTCTTC. Protein sequence: CAGSLFTGPYNEQFF.

Regarding this clonotype: A clone one base away is much larger, so this may be a read error. The V and J genes are TRBV10-3 and TRBJ2-3, with 9 bases identical to TRBD2. This CDR3 has 16 amino acids. CDR1 and CDR2 from the germline V gene are ENHRY and SYGVKD. Here the CDR3 reads CTISDGAGGLTDTQYF. The DNA for the CDR3 is TGTACCATCAGTGATGGAGCGGGGGGCCTCACAGATACGCAGTATTTT.

This clonotype has ten or more counts. This chain connects TRBV20-1 to TRBJ1-1, with D perhaps matching TRBD1 (6 bases). Trimming took 7 bases from V and 5 from J, leaving 8 bases between them. This CDR3 is 10 amino acids long. Germline CDR1 reads DFQATT; CDR2 reads SNEGSKA (reference sequence). The CDR3 DNA is TGCAGTGAAGGGGGGACTGAAGCTTTCTTT. Protein product: CSEGGTEAFF.

V is TRBV3-1 and J is TRBJ1-2, with D possibly TRBD1 on 5 matching bases. This CDR3 spans 16 amino acids. The V and J ends lost 3 bases and 4 bases respectively, with 18 bases between them. Per the germline V gene, CDR1 is LGHDT and CDR2 is YNNKEL (reference sequence). CDR3 loop: CASSQGVVGVSYGYTF. CDR3 coding DNA: TGTGCCAGCAGCCAGGGGGTAGTGGGGGTGAGCTATGGCTACACCTTC.

This clonotype showed up many times. The chain links TRBV19 to TRBJ2-6; TRBD1 matches 9 bases. Germline V lookup: CDR1 LNHDA, CDR2 SQIVND (reference sequence). The CDR3 is 19 residues long. Trimming removed 3 bases from V and 0 bases from J; junction bases left unmatched: 9. The CDR3 DNA reads as TGTGCCAGTAGTATGCCTCTAGGACAGGGGTTCTCTGGGGCCAACGTCCTGACTTTC. Translated: CASSMPLGQGFSGANVLTF.

In its sample, this clonotype ranks as medium-sized. The chain couples TRBV12-3 or TRBV12-4 to TRBJ1-1; no firm D call. V dropped 3 bases and J dropped 11 bases, with 19 bases sitting between them. CDR3 size: 14 residues. The CDR3 DNA follows: TGTGCCAGCAGTTTTCAGCGTCTCCATAGGAGGGCTTTCTTT. It specifies CASSFQRLHRRAFF.

This clonotype was observed many times. CDR3 region: CASKALMGLAIDEQFF. The CDR3 coding sequence is TGTGCCAGTAAGGCCCTAATGGGACTAGCTATCGATGAGCAGTTCTTC. V usage is TRBV11-2 and J usage is TRBJ2-1; TRBD2 aligns across 9 bases. The length of the CDR3 is 16 residues. Germline values: CDR1 SGHAT, CDR2 FQNNGV. Trimming cost V 9 bases and J 8 bases; bases outside gene matches: 17.

This clonotype appeared many times. This chain joins TRBV6-1 and TRBJ2-3, with unresolved D. V was shortened by 8 bases and J by 2 bases, with 11 bases between the two germline ends. CDR3 length equals 13 residues. Germline V gene data show CDR1 as MNHNS and CDR2 as SASEGT. The CDR3 DNA reads as TGTGCCAGCTCTATTGGTACCACAGATACGCAGTATTTT. This sequence encodes CASSIGTTDTQYF.

At least ten counts were recorded for this clonotype. The chain is built from TRBV5-4 and TRBJ1-1, with TRBD1 identical over 7 bases. V lost 2 bases and J lost 8; bases outside the gene matches: 9. Per germline, CDR1 SGHNT and CDR2 YYREEE (reference sequence). This CDR3 spans 14 amino acids. The CDR3 DNA reads as TGTGCCAGCAGCTTCAAACTGACAGGGAGGGAAGCTTTCTTT. Translated: CASSFKLTGREAFF. Full variable domain (outside the CDR3, taken from reference TRBV5-4 and TRBJ1-1): ETGVTQSPTHLIKTRGQQVTLRCSSQSGHNTVSWYQQALGQGPQFIFQYYREEENGRGNFPPRFSGLQFPNYSSELNVNALELDDSALYLCASSFKLTGREAFFGQGTRLTVV.

This clonotype appeared many times. V and J are TRBV12-3 or TRBV12-4 and TRBJ2-5; 9 bases map to TRBD1. This CDR3 spans 15 amino acids. V lost 7 bases to trimming and J lost 1 base; unmatched junction nucleotides: 7. Here the CDR3 reads CASKGQGSIQETQYF. The CDR3 region has the DNA TGTGCCAGCAAAGGACAGGGGTCCATCCAAGAGACCCAGTACTTC.

This clonotype has only a few counts. The gene calls are TRBV28 and TRBJ2-7; 8 positions agree with TRBD1. The CDR3 spans 15 residues. CDR1 is MDHEN, CDR2 SYDVKM, per germline. V lost 2 bases and J lost 4; bases outside the gene matches: 7. The CDR3 is CASSLRTGNSYEQYF. DNA of the CDR3: TGTGCCAGCAGTTTACGGACAGGGAACTCTTACGAGCAGTACTTC.

The sample holds many counts of this clonotype. This rearrangement joins TRBV7-6 to TRBJ1-1; possible D gene TRBD1, 5 bases. CDR3 length: 13 amino acids. Germline V gene sequence: CDR1 SGHVS, CDR2 FNYEAQ. Trimming left V 5 bases short and J 1 base short, with 8 bases between. Here the CDR3 reads CASSPGGNTEAFF. Here the CDR3 DNA reads TGTGCCAGCAGCCCGGGGGGGAACACTGAAGCTTTCTTT.

The chain carries TRBV19 and TRBJ1-5, with no clear D. Trimming pared 4 bases from V and 0 bases from J, leaving 10 bases between. This CDR3 spans 15 amino acids. Germline loops: CDR1 LNHDA, CDR2 SQIVND (reference sequence). The CDR3 region has the DNA TGTGCCAGTAGTAGGATGGGCAATAGCAATCAGCCCCAGCATTTT. This encodes CASSRMGNSNQPQHF.

This clonotype was seen ten or more times. The genes are TRBV12-3 or TRBV12-4 and TRBJ2-7; possibly TRBD1 for D (6 bases). This CDR3 has 15 residues. V lost 5 bases and J lost 0, with 14 bases in between. Here the CDR3 DNA reads TGTGCCAGCAGTATGGACAGACGGAACTCCTACGAGCAGTACTTC. Translating it yields CASSMDRRNSYEQYF.

This chain joins TRBV29-1 and TRBJ2-1, with 15 bases lining up with TRBD2. Losses at the gene ends were 3 bases for V and 2 bases for J; bases not matched to a gene: 8. Per germline, CDR1 SQVTM and CDR2 ANQGSEA. This CDR3 has 18 residues. This CDR3 reads CSVDGTSGGSSPYNEQFF. As DNA, the CDR3 is TGCAGCGTTGATGGGACTAGCGGGGGGAGTAGCCCCTACAATGAGCAGTTCTTC.

There are many counts of this clonotype. The J gene is TRBJ2-3, the V gene TRBV27, with TRBD2 as a possible D gene (7 bases). The germline CDR1 and CDR2 sequences are MNHEY and SMNVEV (reference sequence). V was pared by 6 bases and J by 2 bases, with 15 bases between. CDR3 length equals 15 residues. The CDR3 loop is CASSGRRGPTDTQYF. The CDR3 DNA sequence: TGTGCCAGCAGCGGAAGGCGGGGGCCCACAGATACGCAGTATTTT.

In this sample, this clonotype turned up many times. In nucleotides, the CDR3 is TGTGCCAGCAGCGATCCGGGACTAGCGGGGAGAGATACGCAGTATTTT. Its translation is CASSDPGLAGRDTQYF. This sequence joins TRBV9 and TRBJ2-3, with TRBD2 matching over 13 bases. Germline V gene sequence: CDR1 SGDLS, CDR2 YYNGEE. This CDR3 is 16 amino acids long. V shed 3 bases, J shed 5 bases, and the junction held 6 bases outside the gene matches.

At least ten counts were recorded for this clonotype. The rearrangement links TRBV7-2 to TRBJ2-3; 10 bases fit TRBD1. Germline V gene sequence: CDR1 SGHTA, CDR2 FQGNSA. The V gene end was trimmed by 5 bases and the J gene end by 3 bases; junction bases not matched to a gene: 5. The CDR3 is 15 amino acids. For the CDR3, the DNA is TGTGCCAGCAGCCCGAGGGACAGGGGAACAGATACGCAGTATTTT. It specifies CASSPRDRGTDTQYF.

This clonotype turned up a few times. The chain is built from TRBV6-5 and TRBJ1-5; D is possibly TRBD1 (6 bases). V was clipped by 4 bases and J by 3 bases, with 10 bases between them. This CDR3 contains 14 residues. Germline V gene lookup returns CDR1 MNHEY and CDR2 SVGAGI. The CDR3 reads CASSFQGNNQPQHF. CDR3 sequence (DNA): TGTGCCAGCAGTTTCCAGGGGAACAATCAGCCCCAGCATTTT.

This clonotype was detected many times. The V and J genes are TRBV6-1 and TRBJ2-3; perhaps TRBD2 as D (5 bases). Germline assignment: CDR1 MNHNS and CDR2 SASEGT. This CDR3 comprises 15 residues. The ends were cut back, 6 bases at V and 0 bases at J, with 13 bases in the middle. This chain's CDR3 is CASRRATTSTDTQYF. Here the CDR3 DNA reads TGTGCCAGCAGGCGGGCTACTACTAGCACAGATACGCAGTATTTT.

This clonotype was seen only a few times. The rearrangement uses TRBV20-1 and TRBJ1-5; 10 nucleotides agree with TRBD1. Losses at the gene ends were 4 bases for V and 5 bases for J; bases not matched to a gene: 20. Germline CDR1 DFQATT, CDR2 SNEGSKA (reference sequence). CDR3 length equals 19 residues. CDR3 DNA: TGCAGTGCTAATCAAAACCCCCTCGACAGGGGGCGTCCTTATCAGCCCCAGCATTTT. This encodes CSANQNPLDRGRPYQPQHF.

This chain joins TRBV5-1 and TRBJ2-1; 11 bases are a match to TRBD2. Trimming at V came to 4 bases and at J to 3 bases, leaving 6 bases not matched to a gene. The CDR3 is 16 residues long. Germline lookup yields CDR1 SGHRS and CDR2 YFSETQ. The CDR3 nucleotides are TGCGCCAGCAGCCCGAATCTAGCGGGGGGCTACAATGAGCAGTTCTTC. Translation: CASSPNLAGGYNEQFF.

The chain is built from TRBV20-1 and TRBJ1-2; tentatively, D is TRBD1 (5 bases). The CDR3 spans 13 residues. Trimming pared 8 bases from V and 3 bases from J, leaving 16 bases between. CDR1 and CDR2 (germline): DFQATT, SNEGSKA (reference sequence). Here the CDR3 reads CSPPGMIDYGYTF. The CDR3 DNA follows: TGCAGTCCACCAGGGATGATTGACTATGGCTACACCTTC.